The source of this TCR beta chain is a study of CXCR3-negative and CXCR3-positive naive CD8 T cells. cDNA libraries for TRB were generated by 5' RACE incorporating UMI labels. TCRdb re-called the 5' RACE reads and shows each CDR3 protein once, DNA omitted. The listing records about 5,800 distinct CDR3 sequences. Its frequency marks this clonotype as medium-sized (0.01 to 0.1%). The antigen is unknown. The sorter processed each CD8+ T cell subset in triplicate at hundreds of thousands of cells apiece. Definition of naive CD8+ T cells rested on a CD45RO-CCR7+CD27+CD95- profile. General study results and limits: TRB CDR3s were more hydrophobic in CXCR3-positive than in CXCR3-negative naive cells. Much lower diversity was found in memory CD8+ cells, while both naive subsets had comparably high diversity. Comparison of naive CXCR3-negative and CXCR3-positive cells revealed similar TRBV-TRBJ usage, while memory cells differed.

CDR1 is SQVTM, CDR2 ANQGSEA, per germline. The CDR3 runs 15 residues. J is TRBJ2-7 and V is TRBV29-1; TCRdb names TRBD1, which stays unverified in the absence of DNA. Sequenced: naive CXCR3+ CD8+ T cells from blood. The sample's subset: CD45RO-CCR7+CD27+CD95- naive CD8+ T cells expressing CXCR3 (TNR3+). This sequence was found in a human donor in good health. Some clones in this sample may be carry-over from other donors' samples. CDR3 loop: CSVEATDRPNYEQYF.